Following are 23 T cell receptor beta chains from one sample sequenced in a study of blood T cell repertoires in COVID-19. TCRdb keeps only in-frame clones here, not all; method: immunoSEQ multiplex PCR. Here the sample spans around 97,000 clones, approximately 87% being singletons. Sequenced material: peripheral blood. Source of these receptors: a human donor in a cohort sampled during active COVID-19.

The chain is built from TRBV9 and TRBJ2-5, with 8 bases identical to TRBD2. Germline V gene data show CDR1 as SGDLS and CDR2 as YYNGEE. V lost 0 bases, J lost 3 bases, and 7 bases stayed unmatched. CDR3 length equals 16 residues. In nucleotides, the CDR3 is TGTGCCAGCAGCGTAGAAGCAACTAGCGGAAAAGAGACCCAGTACTTC. This encodes CASSVEATSGKETQYF.

V usage is TRBV24-1 and J usage is TRBJ2-1, with 12 bases aligning to TRBD2. The CDR3 is made up of 20 amino acids. The J segment lost 4 bases and the V segment lost 5 bases, leaving 17 bases of the junction unmatched. Germline CDR1 reads KGHDR; CDR2 reads SFDVKD. The CDR3 protein is CATSGGLAGRQAERYNEQFF. CDR3 bases: TGTGCCACCAGTGGAGGACTAGCGGGACGACAGGCAGAGAGATACAATGAGCAGTTCTTC.

The chain is built from TRBV9 and TRBJ2-3, with 7 bases fitting TRBD2. The germline gives CDR1 SGDLS, CDR2 YYNGEE. The CDR3 runs 15 residues. The V segment lost 3 bases and the J segment 0 bases; nucleotides outside the gene matches: 4. The CDR3 region has the DNA TGTGCCAGCAGCGCTAGCGGATCTAGCACAGATACGCAGTATTTT. Protein sequence: CASSASGSSTDTQYF.

This chain joins TRBV15 and TRBJ1-4, with 7 bases identical to TRBD1. This CDR3 is 15 amino acids long. With V trimmed by 7 bases and J by 5 bases, 10 bases remained unmatched. Germline CDR1 LNHNV, CDR2 YYDKDF (reference sequence). CDR3 in amino acids: CATKLSTGTNEKLFF. The CDR3 DNA reads TGTGCCACCAAACTTTCGACAGGGACAAATGAAAAACTGTTTTTT.

V and J are TRBV5-5 and TRBJ1-5, with D hard to call. The CDR3 spans 16 residues. Per germline, CDR1 SGHKS and CDR2 YYEKEE (reference sequence). Trimming cost V 0 bases and J 1 base, with 11 bases left between them. CDR3 nucleotide sequence: TGTGCCAGCAGCTTGGGGCCGCTGGGCAGCAATCAGCCCCAGCATTTT. Encoded protein: CASSLGPLGSNQPQHF. Full variable domain (outside the CDR3, taken from reference TRBV5-5 and TRBJ1-5): DAGVTQSPTHLIKTRGQQVTLRCSPISGHKSVSWYQQVLGQGPQFIFQYYEKEERGRGNFPDRFSARQFPNYSSELNVNALLLGDSALYLCASSLGPLGSNQPQHFGDGTRLSIL.

The V call is TRBV5-4, the J call TRBJ2-1, with 9 nucleotides matching TRBD1. From germline, CDR1 is SGHNT and CDR2 YYREEE (reference sequence). The CDR3 extends over 11 amino acids. The ends lost 5 bases at V and 15 bases at J; junction bases unmatched: 6. The CDR3 loop reads CASRSGTGLFF. CDR3 nucleotide sequence: TGTGCCAGCAGATCCGGGACAGGGTTGTTCTTC. Filled out from reference TRBV5-4 and TRBJ2-1, the complete variable domain reads ETGVTQSPTHLIKTRGQQVTLRCSSQSGHNTVSWYQQALGQGPQFIFQYYREEENGRGNFPPRFSGLQFPNYSSELNVNALELDDSALYLCASRSGTGLFFGPGTRLTVL.

The chain employs TRBV6-5 and TRBJ1-2; D possibly corresponds to TRBD1 (5 bases). The germline V gene has CDR1 MNHEY and CDR2 SVGAGI. V lost 2 bases and J lost 5, with 9 bases in between. The CDR3 has 13 amino acids. The CDR3 loop reads CASSYLRDYGYTF. The CDR3 DNA reads as TGTGCCAGCAGTTACCTCAGGGATTATGGCTACACCTTC.

V usage is TRBV27 and J usage is TRBJ2-7; 8 bases fit TRBD1. CDR1 is MNHEY and CDR2 is SMNVEV in the germline V gene (reference sequence). This CDR3 is 14 amino acids long. Trimming cost V 2 bases and J 2 bases; bases outside gene matches: 2. CDR3 amino acids: CASSLQGATYEQYF. In DNA form, the CDR3 reads TGTGCCAGCAGTTTACAGGGGGCAACCTACGAGCAGTACTTC.

This chain uses TRBV30 with TRBJ2-7; a possible D gene is TRBD2 (5 bases). The germline V gene encodes CDR1 GTSNPN and CDR2 SVGIG (reference sequence). The CDR3 loop spans 12 amino acids. The ends were cut back, 5 bases at V and 3 bases at J, with 11 bases in the middle. CDR3 loop: CAWSRGFYEQYF. CDR3 coding DNA: TGTGCCTGGTCCCGGGGTTTCTACGAGCAGTACTTC.

The rearrangement links TRBV23-1 to TRBJ1-6, with 8 bases fitting TRBD1. TRBV23-1 is given ORF status, its function remaining uncertain. The CDR3 totals 16 residues. V trimming: 0 bases; J trimming: 8 bases; junction bases outside the gene matches: 6. CDR3 loop: CASSQSNGQGDSPLHF. The CDR3 region has the DNA TGCGCCAGCAGTCAATCTAACGGACAGGGCGATTCACCCCTCCACTTT.

This clone has a single count. The rearrangement uses TRBV7-8 and TRBJ2-3; 14 bases line up with TRBD2. V shed 5 bases and J 0 bases; nucleotides not matched to a gene: 10. Germline V gene lookup returns CDR1 SGHVS and CDR2 FQNEAQ. The CDR3 extends over 19 amino acids. The CDR3 reads CASSQGLAGVAPSTDTQYF. CDR3 DNA sequence: TGTGCCAGCAGCCAGGGACTAGCGGGAGTGGCCCCCAGCACAGATACGCAGTATTTT.

The chain is built from TRBV7-3 and TRBJ2-1; 8 bases are a match to TRBD2. Germline lookup yields CDR1 SGHTA and CDR2 FQGTGA. V dropped 2 bases and J dropped 2; count of bases not matched to a gene: 2. The CDR3 spans 15 residues. CDR3 loop: CASSLAGGPYNEQFF. In DNA form, the CDR3 reads TGTGCCAGCAGCTTAGCGGGGGGTCCCTACAATGAGCAGTTCTTC.

V usage is TRBV2 and J usage is TRBJ1-1; TRBD1 is a possible D gene (6 bases). CDR1 is SNHLY, CDR2 FYNNEI, per germline. The CDR3 runs to 15 residues. Trimming removed 5 bases at V and 6 bases at J, with 19 bases between. The CDR3 DNA follows: TGTGCCAGCAGTCTACCCTTACAGGGACAAGCTGAAGCTTTCTTT. This translates into CASSLPLQGQAEAFF.

This clone has just a few counts. V usage is TRBV5-1 and J usage is TRBJ1-5; TRBD1 is a possible D gene (5 bases). CDR1 is SGHRS, CDR2 YFSETQ, per germline. V lost 2 bases and J 4 bases, leaving 13 bases between the germline ends. The CDR3 is 15 amino acids. The CDR3 bases are TGCGCCAGCAGCTTAGAGGCAGGGCGTAATCAGCCCCAGCATTTT. Encoded protein: CASSLEAGRNQPQHF.

The chain combines TRBV28 with TRBJ2-5; 14 bases agree with TRBD2. The V gene's germline CDR1 is MDHEN and CDR2 SYDVKM. With 5 bases clipped from V and 5 bases from J, the junction kept 10 bases outside the gene matches. The CDR3 runs to 17 residues. The CDR3 DNA reads TGTGCCAGCAGTCCCCTGAGACTAGCGGGAGGGCGGGAGACCCAGTACTTC. The encoded protein is CASSPLRLAGGRETQYF.

This chain connects TRBV6-5 to TRBJ2-1, with D perhaps matching TRBD2 (6 bases). Looked up from germline, CDR1 is MNHEY and CDR2 is SVGAGI. The CDR3 is 15 amino acids. V was shortened by 2 bases and J by 0 bases, with 8 bases between the two germline ends. The CDR3 nucleotides are TGTGCCAGCAGTTACCGGCGGGGCTCCTACAATGAGCAGTTCTTC. It is translated as CASSYRRGSYNEQFF.

The rearrangement joins TRBV30 to TRBJ1-6; 7 bases fit TRBD1. The CDR3 length is 16 residues. V lost 0 bases to trimming and J lost 5 bases; unmatched junction nucleotides: 7. In germline, CDR1 is GTSNPN, CDR2 SVGIG (reference sequence). The CDR3 region has the DNA TGTGCCTGGAGTGTACCCAGGGGGGACAATAATTCACCCCTCCACTTT. This translates into CAWSVPRGDNNSPLHF.

The gene calls are TRBV3-1 (or the pseudogene TRBV3-2) and TRBJ1-6; 7 bases agree with TRBD1. The CDR3 loop spans 15 amino acids. Germline lookup yields CDR1 LGHDT and CDR2 YNNKEL (reference sequence). V shed 4 bases and J 10 bases; nucleotides not matched to a gene: 10. Written as DNA, the CDR3 is TGTGCCAGCAGCCTATACCGGGACAGACGATCACCCCTCCACTTT. Translated: CASSLYRDRRSPLHF.

The chain links TRBV11-3 to TRBJ2-3, with D possibly TRBD1 on 6 matching bases. CDR3 length: 15 residues. Germline CDR1 SGHNT, CDR2 YENEEA. Trimming pared 2 bases from V and 8 bases from J, leaving 17 bases between. CDR3 amino acids: CASSLIPPPRGTQYF. CDR3 in DNA: TGTGCCAGCAGCTTAATTCCCCCCCCCAGGGGTACGCAGTATTTT.

The chain couples TRBV19 to TRBJ2-2, with TRBD2 matching over 8 bases. V trimming: 2 bases; J trimming: 8 bases; junction bases outside the gene matches: 4. Germline V gene sequence: CDR1 LNHDA, CDR2 SQIVND (reference sequence). CDR3 length: 14 amino acids. This CDR3 is CASSIWSGGGELFF. CDR3 bases: TGTGCCAGTAGTATATGGAGCGGGGGAGGGGAGCTGTTTTTT.

The rearrangement links TRBV18 to TRBJ1-4, with unresolved D. This CDR3 comprises 18 residues. Trimming stripped 5 bases from V and 0 bases from J, with 19 bases between. CDR1 is KGHSH and CDR2 is LQKENI in the germline V gene. CDR3 nucleotide sequence: TGTGCCAGCTCATTTCGCCGGGTAGGATTTCCAACTAATGAAAAACTGTTTTTT. It is translated as CASSFRRVGFPTNEKLFF.

The CDR3 region is CASSQVAGGVSSYNEQFF. The CDR3 coding sequence is TGTGCCAGCAGCCAAGTTGCGGGGGGGGTAAGCTCCTACAATGAGCAGTTCTTC. The V and J genes are TRBV4-2 and TRBJ2-1; 9 nucleotides align to TRBD2. CDR1 is LGHNA, CDR2 YNFKEQ, per germline. The CDR3 runs 18 residues. Trimming removed 1 base from V and 0 bases from J; junction bases left unmatched: 7.

The rearrangement joins TRBV5-1 to TRBJ1-1; D call uncertain. CDR1 is SGHRS, CDR2 YFSETQ, per germline. The CDR3 has 14 residues. The V end lost 1 base, the J end lost 4 bases, and 11 bases lay between the germline ends. This CDR3 is CASSLIEVGTEAFF. CDR3 coding DNA: TGCGCCAGCAGCTTGATTGAGGTCGGCACTGAAGCTTTCTTT. Full variable domain (rest looked up from reference TRBV5-1 and TRBJ1-1): KAGVTQTPRYLIKTRGQQVTLSCSPISGHRSVSWYQQTPGQGLQFLFEYFSETQRNKGNFPGRFSGRQFSNSRSEMNVSTLELGDSALYLCASSLIEVGTEAFFGQGTRLTVV.